The 26 T cell receptor beta chains below come from one sample, sequenced in a study of molecular identifiers for immune sequencing clone quantification. TCRdb fed the PCR reads into MiXCR, producing one record per CDR3 protein. The data show 250,000 to 350,000 distinct CDR3 sequences, about 22% seen once. Sequenced sample: naive CD8+ T cells from blood, with Jurkat cell RNA spiked in. Subset given: FACS-sorted CD8+CD4-CCR7+CD45RA+ naive T cells. The source is a human donor in good health. Some libraries in this study had Jurkat cell RNA spiked in.

The CDR3 region is CASSQGSGLGYTF. DNA for the CDR3: TGCGCCAGCAGCCAAGGTTCGGGGCTCGGCTACACCTTC. The chain uses TRBV4-1 and TRBJ1-2; D might be TRBD1 (5 bases). The CDR3 sequence is 13 residues long. The germline CDR1 and CDR2 sequences are MGHRA and YSYEKL. With 1 base removed from V and 8 bases from J, the gap between germline ends came to 11 bases.

This clonotype was seen repeatedly, ten times or more. The V gene is TRBV27, the J gene TRBJ2-2; TRBD1 is a possible D gene (6 bases). Germline lookup yields CDR1 MNHEY and CDR2 SMNVEV (reference sequence). V was cut by 3 bases and J by 5 bases, with 7 bases left in between. The CDR3 covers 13 residues. CDR3 region: CASSFQGTGELFF. As DNA, the CDR3 is TGTGCCAGCAGTTTTCAGGGGACCGGGGAGCTGTTTTTT.

This clonotype was picked up many times. The rearrangement uses TRBV7-9 and TRBJ2-7; no clear D. Trimming cost V 5 bases and J 3 bases, with 14 bases left between them. CDR3 length equals 14 residues. Germline CDR1 SEHNR, CDR2 FQNEAQ (reference sequence). The CDR3 DNA is TGTGCCAGCAGCCCCGGACGCTTTGACTACGAGCAGTACTTC. Amino acids: CASSPGRFDYEQYF.

This clonotype was seen ten or more times. An end of the junction differs from the germline gene, which may be a read error. This chain uses TRBV12-3 or TRBV12-4 with TRBJ2-5; D ambiguous. This CDR3 contains 14 residues. Here the CDR3 DNA reads TGTGCCAGCAGTTTGAGACTGATGCCGGAGAGCCAGTACTTC. Its protein is CASSLRLMPESQYF.

A note on this clonotype: The junction differs from germline at one of its ends, possibly a read error. The chain carries TRBV5-1 and TRBJ1-2; D unresolved. Germline lookup yields CDR1 SGHRS and CDR2 YFSETQ. CDR3 length equals 11 residues. The DNA of the CDR3 is TGCGCCAGCAACAACAGTTATGACTACACCTTC. It codes for CASNNSYDYTF.

This clonotype was seen at least ten times. This chain uses TRBV6-5 with TRBJ2-5; no firm D call. From germline, CDR1 is MNHEY and CDR2 SVGAGI. The CDR3 loop spans 12 amino acids. V lost 5 bases and J 4 bases, leaving 8 bases between the germline ends. CDR3 in DNA: TGTGCCAGCAGTGAGGCTGGAGAGACCCAGTACTTC. As protein: CASSEAGETQYF.

This clonotype was counted a few times. The chain carries TRBV10-2 and TRBJ2-3, with 11 bases identical to TRBD2. CDR1 and CDR2 (germline): WSHSY, SAAADI. CDR3 length: 13 residues. The J segment lost 5 bases and the V segment lost 7 bases, leaving 2 bases of the junction unmatched. The chain's CDR3 is CASTGTSGDTQYF. In DNA, the CDR3 is TGCGCCAGCACAGGGACTAGCGGAGATACGCAGTATTTT.

The chain combines TRBV4-3 with TRBJ1-1; possible D gene TRBD1, 5 bases. This CDR3 is built from 16 residues. Trimming shortened V by 0 bases and J by 5 bases, and 16 bases separated the two germline ends. The germline CDR1 and CDR2 sequences are LGHNA and YSLEER. The CDR3 spells CASSQDLRTRRTEAFF. In DNA, the CDR3 is TGCGCCAGCAGCCAAGATCTCCGGACAAGGAGGACTGAAGCTTTCTTT.

There are many counts of this clonotype. This sequence joins TRBV5-6 and TRBJ2-3; D is unclear. CDR3 size: 14 residues. V lost 3 bases to trimming and J lost 2 bases, with 10 bases between them. Germline CDR1 reads SGHDT; CDR2 reads YYEEEE. The CDR3 reads CASSSASSTDTQYF. In nucleotides, the CDR3 is TGTGCCAGCAGCTCAGCCTCCTCCACAGATACGCAGTATTTT.

At least ten counts were recorded for this clonotype. The chain has TRBV21-1 and TRBJ1-2; the D call of TRBD1 is as the table states it, not checked on the DNA. TRBV21-1 is a known pseudogene. This CDR3 is built from 15 residues. CDR3 sequence: CASSSSDRVSYGYTF. The CDR3 coding sequence is TGTGCCAGCAGCTCCTCGGACAGGGTTTCCTATGGCTACACCTTC.

V usage is TRBV28 and J usage is TRBJ2-1; tentative D call: TRBD2 (6 bases). The CDR3 totals 16 residues. CDR1 is MDHEN, CDR2 SYDVKM, per germline. Trimming shortened V by 5 bases and J by 6 bases, and 20 bases separated the two germline ends. CDR3 amino acids: CASSPDASARFNEQFF. CDR3 bases: TGTGCCAGCAGTCCCGACGCTAGCGCCCGATTCAATGAGCAGTTCTTC.

This clonotype occurred many times. V and J are TRBV5-1 and TRBJ2-7; D possibly corresponds to TRBD2 (6 bases). Trimming took off 4 bases at V and 3 bases at J, with 20 bases between the two ends. Looked up from germline, CDR1 is SGHRS and CDR2 is YFSETQ. The CDR3 has 16 amino acids. CDR3 DNA sequence: TGCGCCAGCAGCCCCCTGCGGGGCGGGACTGTCTACGAGCAGTACTTC. It translates to CASSPLRGGTVYEQYF.

This clonotype has a count of ten or more. The CDR3 sequence: CASSLQGSDTQYF. The DNA for the CDR3 is TGTGCCAGCAGCTTACAGGGATCTGATACGCAGTATTTT. The chain has TRBV7-9 and TRBJ2-3, with TRBD1 as a possible D gene (5 bases). There are 13 residues in the CDR3. CDR1 and CDR2 (germline): SEHNR, FQNEAQ (reference sequence). The V and J ends lost 2 bases and 6 bases respectively, with 9 bases between them.

In this sample, this clonotype turned up many times. The chain joins TRBV6-2 or TRBV6-3 to TRBJ1-5; D not resolved. Trimming pared 6 bases from V and 7 bases from J, leaving 16 bases between. The CDR3 runs 14 residues. The V gene's germline CDR1 is MNHEY and CDR2 SVGEGT. CDR3 coding DNA: TGTGCCAGCAGAGCCGCCGAGGGCGGCCAGCCCCAGCATTTT. The encoded protein is CASRAAEGGQPQHF.

About this clonotype itself: This could be a read error, since a much larger clone is one nucleotide away. The CDR3 coding sequence is TGTGCCAGCAGCCCGCTGCCGGACAGGGTCTATACTGGAGCTTTCTTT. This encodes CASSPLPDRVYTGAFF. This chain links TRBV7-8 with TRBJ1-1, with 8 bases aligning to TRBD1. Germline loops: CDR1 SGHVS, CDR2 FQNEAQ. This CDR3 has 16 residues.

On this clonotype itself: A much larger clone lies one base from this, so it may be a read error. In this CDR3 the conserved last residue, phenylalanine or tryptophan, is missing, so a read error is likely. The chain uses TRBV7-8 and TRBJ2-3; D gene unclear. This CDR3 contains 12 residues. V was pared by 1 base and J by 12 bases, with 11 bases between. The germline V gene encodes CDR1 SGHVS and CDR2 FQNEAQ. Written as DNA, the CDR3 is TGTGCCAGCAGCTTAGAAGGGCTTCACCAGTATCTT. Its translation is CASSLEGLHQYL.

This rearrangement joins TRBV7-9 to TRBJ2-3; the match to TRBD2 covers 10 bases. V lost 4 bases, J lost 0 bases, and 19 bases stayed unmatched. Germline CDR1 SEHNR, CDR2 FQNEAQ (reference sequence). The CDR3 sequence is 21 residues long. As DNA, the CDR3 is TGTGCCAGCAGCTCCCCGGGGGGGAGCGGGAGGGCCGAGTCAAGCACAGATACGCAGTATTTT. Translating it yields CASSSPGGSGRAESSTDTQYF.

The chain is built from TRBV2 and TRBJ2-7, with TRBD2 matching 8 bases. V dropped 10 bases and J dropped 0; count of bases not matched to a gene: 5. In germline, CDR1 is SNHLY, CDR2 FYNNEI. CDR3 length: 13 amino acids. In DNA form, the CDR3 reads TGTGCCATCCAAGCGGGGGCCTCCTACGAGCAGTACTTC. Amino acids: CAIQAGASYEQYF. Filled out from reference TRBV2 and TRBJ2-7, the complete variable domain reads EPEVTQTPSHQVTQMGQEVILRCVPISNHLYFYWYRQILGQKVEFLVSFYNNEISEKSEIFDDQFSVERPDGSNFTLKIRSTKLEDSAMYFCAIQAGASYEQYFGPGTRLTVT.

This clonotype was seen at least ten times. J is TRBJ2-7 and V is TRBV7-9; the match to TRBD1 covers 7 bases. Trimming cost V 5 bases and J 1 base; bases outside gene matches: 8. Germline V lookup: CDR1 SEHNR, CDR2 FQNEAQ (reference sequence). The CDR3 runs 15 residues. The CDR3 is CASSPPGQQSYEQYF. As DNA, the CDR3 is TGTGCCAGCAGCCCACCGGGACAGCAGTCCTACGAGCAGTACTTC.

The table lists this clonotype with many counts. V is TRBV20-1 and J is TRBJ1-1; possibly TRBD1 for D (5 bases). Germline CDR1 and CDR2: DFQATT and SNEGSKA (reference sequence). The ends were cut back, 0 bases at V and 7 bases at J, with 24 bases in the middle. The CDR3 has 17 amino acids. The CDR3 loop reads CSARDIEGLAFVREAFF. The CDR3 DNA is TGCAGTGCTAGAGATATCGAGGGACTGGCATTCGTTCGTGAAGCTTTCTTT.

With regard to this clonotype: At one end, the junction sequence differs from germline, possibly due to a read error. This chain links TRBV27 with TRBJ2-7; D not resolved. From germline, CDR1 is MNHEY and CDR2 SMNVEV (reference sequence). The CDR3 contains 13 residues. The CDR3 spells CASSLSPSHEQYF. The CDR3 nucleotides are TGTGCCAGCAGTTTATCCCCCTCCCACGAGCAGTACTTC.

This clonotype was counted at least ten times. The rearrangement joins TRBV19 to TRBJ2-7; 7 bases match TRBD1. Unmatched junction bases numbered 3, after V lost 4 bases and J lost 6 bases. Germline assignment: CDR1 LNHDA and CDR2 SQIVND (reference sequence). The length of the CDR3 is 12 residues. Written as DNA, the CDR3 is TGTGCCAGTAGTACCAACAGGGGCGAGCAGTACTTC. This encodes CASSTNRGEQYF.

This chain connects TRBV20-1 to TRBJ2-2; 14 bases map to TRBD2. CDR3 length equals 17 residues. Trimming removed 5 bases from V and 2 bases from J; junction bases left unmatched: 7. CDR1 is DFQATT and CDR2 is SNEGSKA in the germline V gene (reference sequence). The CDR3 loop reads CSAPTSGGASNTGELFF. CDR3 coding DNA: TGCAGTGCTCCGACTAGCGGGGGGGCTTCTAACACCGGGGAGCTGTTTTTT.

This clonotype turned up a few times. The J gene is TRBJ2-1, the V gene TRBV12-3 or TRBV12-4; 7 nucleotides line up with TRBD1. Germline trimming cut 10 bases from V and 7 bases from J; bases unmatched to any gene: 4. The length of the CDR3 is 11 residues. The CDR3 region is CANQQGNEQFF. CDR3 DNA: TGTGCCAATCAACAGGGGAATGAGCAGTTCTTC.

This clonotype was detected once. This may arise from a read error, as a much more abundant clone is one base away. The chain carries TRBV6-2 or TRBV6-3 and TRBJ2-3; D is unclear. Trimming stripped 10 bases from V and 3 bases from J, with 14 bases between. Germline CDR1 reads MNHEY; CDR2 reads SVGEGT. The CDR3 has 13 residues. The CDR3 DNA reads TGTGCCACAACCCGGGTACCTACAGATACGCAGTATTTT. It codes for CATTRVPTDTQYF.

The V gene is TRBV13, the J gene TRBJ2-5; 13 bases line up with TRBD2. With 5 bases clipped from V and 2 bases from J, the junction kept 5 bases outside the gene matches. This CDR3 is 16 amino acids long. Per the germline V gene, CDR1 is PRHDT and CDR2 is FYEKMQ (reference sequence). CDR3 protein: CASSLEGLAGQETQYF. The DNA for the CDR3 is TGTGCCAGCAGCCTGGAGGGACTAGCGGGGCAAGAGACCCAGTACTTC.